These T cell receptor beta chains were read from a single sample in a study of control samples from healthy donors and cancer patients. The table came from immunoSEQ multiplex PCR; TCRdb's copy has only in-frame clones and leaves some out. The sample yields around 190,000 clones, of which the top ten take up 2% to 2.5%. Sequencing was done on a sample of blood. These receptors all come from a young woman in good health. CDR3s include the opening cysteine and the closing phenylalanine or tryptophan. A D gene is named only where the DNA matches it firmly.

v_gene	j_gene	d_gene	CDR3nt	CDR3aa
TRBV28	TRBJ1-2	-	TGTGCCAGCTGGGGGGGAACCTGGACAGAACTCTATGGCTACACCTTC	CASWGGTWTELYGYTF
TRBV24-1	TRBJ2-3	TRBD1	TGTGCCACCAGTGACCCCATAGGACAGGGCAGCACAGATACGCAGTATTTT	CATSDPIGQGSTDTQYF
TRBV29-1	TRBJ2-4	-	TGCAGCGTTGTCCCCTCCGGCAAAAACATTCAGTACTTC	CSVVPSGKNIQYF
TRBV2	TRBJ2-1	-	TGTGCCAGCAGGCCCGACAGGCGAAGTTACAATGAGCAGTTCTTC	CASRPDRRSYNEQFF
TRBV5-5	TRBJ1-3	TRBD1	TGTGCCAGCAGTACAGGGGAGGCAAACACCATATATTTT	CASSTGEANTIYF
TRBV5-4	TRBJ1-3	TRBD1	TGTGCCAGCAGCTCAGGGGGTAGCCCTGGAAACACCATATATTTT	CASSSGGSPGNTIYF
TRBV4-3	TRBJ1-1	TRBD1	TGCGCCAGCAGCCAAGCGGGACAGCTCGGTAGAACTGAAGCTTTCTTT	CASSQAGQLGRTEAFF
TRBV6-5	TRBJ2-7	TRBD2	TGTGCCAGCAGTTACTGGGTCGGGGGGGCCTACGAGCAGTACTTC	CASSYWVGGAYEQYF
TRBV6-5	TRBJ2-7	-	TGTGCCAGCATGGGGCTGGGTACGGTCTCCTACGAGCAGTACTTC	CASMGLGTVSYEQYF
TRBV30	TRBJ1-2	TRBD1	TGTGCCTGGACCCGGACAGGGGCTGGAGACTATGGCTACACCTTC	CAWTRTGAGDYGYTF
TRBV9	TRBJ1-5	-	TGTGCCGAGCCTCGGACAGTGAGCAATCAGCCCCAGCATTTT	CAEPRTVSNQPQHF
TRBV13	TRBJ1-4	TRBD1	TGTGCCAGCAGAGGGACAGCCGGGGGTACCCATGAAAAACTGTTTTTT	CASRGTAGGTHEKLFF
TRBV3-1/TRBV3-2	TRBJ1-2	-	TGTGCCAGCAGCCAACAAGGGGTAGAGGGCTACACCTTC	CASSQQGVEGYTF
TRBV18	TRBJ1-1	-	TGTGCCAGCGGACGGGACGGCTACACTGAAGCTTTCTTT	CASGRDGYTEAFF
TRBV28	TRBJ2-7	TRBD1	TGTGCCAGCAGTTCTCGCGCCGGGACAGGGAGAGGCTACGAGCAGTACTTC	CASSSRAGTGRGYEQYF
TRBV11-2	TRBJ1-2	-	TGTGCCAGCAGCTTAGGTGGCTTCACCACCGGTAACTATGGCTACACCTTC	CASSLGGFTTGNYGYTF
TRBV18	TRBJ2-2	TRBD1	TGTGCCAGCTCACCACGGGACAGGGGTGAGGAGCTGTTTTTT	CASSPRDRGEELFF
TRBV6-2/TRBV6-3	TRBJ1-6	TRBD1	TGTGCCAGCAGCGATACGACAGGGTTGTATAGTTCACCCCTCCACTTT	CASSDTTGLYSSPLHF
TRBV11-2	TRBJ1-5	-	TGTGCCAGCAGCTCGCGTGCTTCGGACGGACAGCATTTT	CASSSRASDGQHF
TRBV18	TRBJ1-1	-	TGTGCCAGCTCACCATCGACATCCGTATTGGGATCCGGCACTGAAGCTTTCTTT	CASSPSTSVLGSGTEAFF
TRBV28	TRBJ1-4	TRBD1	TGTGCCAGCAGTTTCCCGGGACAGACTCGAAAACTGTTTTTT	CASSFPGQTRKLFF
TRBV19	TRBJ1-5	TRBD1	TGTGCCAGTAGTATAGGCGACAGGGCGTTGCAGCCCCAGCATTTT	CASSIGDRALQPQHF
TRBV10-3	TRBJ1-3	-	TGTGCCATCAGATCGGCAGGGGAGTGGGGGGACACCATATATTTT	CAIRSAGEWGDTIYF
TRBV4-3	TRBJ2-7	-	TGCGCCAGCAGCCAAGGCAGGGTCGGGCGCTACGAGCAGTACTTC	CASSQGRVGRYEQYF
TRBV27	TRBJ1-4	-	TGTGCCAGCAGCTGGGGGACTAATGAAAAACTGTTTTTT	CASSWGTNEKLFF
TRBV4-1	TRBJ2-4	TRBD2	TGCGCCAGCAGCCAAGGACCCTCCTTAGCGGGAAGGAAAAACATTCAGTACTTC	CASSQGPSLAGRKNIQYF
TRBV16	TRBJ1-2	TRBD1	TGTGCCAGCAGCCTCCGGACAGGGTGTTGCTACACCTTC	CASSLRTGCCYTF
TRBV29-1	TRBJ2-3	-	TGCAGCGGGGACTTCCCCGGCACAGATACGCAGTATTTT	CSGDFPGTDTQYF
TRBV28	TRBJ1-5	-	TGTGCCAGCAGTCGGGACTCCTACCGGAGCAATCAGCCCCAGCATTTT	CASSRDSYRSNQPQHF
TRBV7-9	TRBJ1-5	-	TGTGCCAGCAGCCACGACAGGTTGGATAATCAGCCCCAGCATTTT	CASSHDRLDNQPQHF
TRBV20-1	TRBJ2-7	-	TGCAGTGCTAGTGGGGCCAGGAGGAGCTCCTACGAGCAGTACTTC	CSASGARRSSYEQYF
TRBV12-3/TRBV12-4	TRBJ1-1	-	TGTGCCAGCAGTTTAGGGGTCACAGCAGCTTTATTT	CASSLGVTAALF
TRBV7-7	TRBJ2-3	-	TGTGCTAGCAGCTTCGATACCTTGTCATCGGGAGATACGCAGTATTTT	CASSFDTLSSGDTQYF